These 26 T cell receptor beta chains were all obtained from the same sample, sequenced in a study of post-analysis software for immune sequencing data. Overall study results and limits: Among roughly 5 TRBV segments more frequent in patients than controls were TRBV5-6, TRBV5-1 and TRBV20-1.

The antigens of these receptors remain unknown. Incorporated into the TCR beta cDNA libraries were unique molecular identifiers, which served to reduce PCR and sequencing biases. TCRdb passed the PCR reads through MiXCR, listing each CDR3 protein once. The sample carries about 380,000 distinct CDR3 sequences, approximately 33% recorded once. Specimen: blood. These receptor sequences come from a girl aged 5-17 years with multiple sclerosis.

This sequence joins TRBV5-1 and TRBJ1-4, with TRBD1 matching 7 bases. Germline V gene sequence: CDR1 SGHRS, CDR2 YFSETQ. The CDR3 contains 20 residues. V shed 0 bases, J shed 0 bases, and the junction held 14 bases outside the gene matches. CDR3 region: CASSLEGGTSPSATNEKLFF. CDR3 bases: TGCGCCAGCAGCTTGGAAGGGGGCACTAGCCCAAGCGCAACTAATGAAAAACTGTTTTTT.

This clonotype was seen more than once but under ten times. The chain is built from TRBV5-5 and TRBJ2-7, with D perhaps given as TRBD1 or TRBD2 (5 bases each). The CDR3 contains 15 residues. The V gene lost 4 bases and the J gene lost 7 bases, with 21 bases spanning the gap. In germline, CDR1 is SGHKS, CDR2 YYEKEE (reference sequence). The CDR3 DNA reads as TGTGCCAGCAGCCCCCGGGACGCGTCCTCGAGGGAGCAGTACTTC. It is translated as CASSPRDASSREQYF.

This clonotype was seen more than once but under ten times. The genes are TRBV28 and TRBJ1-5, with TRBD1 as a possible D gene (5 bases). Germline CDR1 reads MDHEN; CDR2 reads SYDVKM. Trimming took off 6 bases at V and 0 bases at J, with 15 bases between the two ends. This CDR3 comprises 16 residues. CDR3 nucleotides: TGTGCCAGCAGCCCGAGGGGACCTAGTAGCAATCAGCCCCAGCATTTT. This encodes CASSPRGPSSNQPQHF. Full variable domain (missing parts from reference TRBV28 and TRBJ1-5): DVKVTQSSRYLVKRTGEKVFLECVQDMDHENMFWYRQDPGLGLRLIYFSYDVKMKEKGDIPEGYSVSREKKERFSLILESASTNQTSMYLCASSPRGPSSNQPQHFGDGTRLSIL.

V is TRBV7-9 and J is TRBJ2-1; TRBD2 might be the D (7 bases). The CDR3 has 13 amino acids. V lost 9 bases and J lost 7, with 16 bases in between. Germline assignment: CDR1 SEHNR and CDR2 FQNEAQ (reference sequence). In nucleotides, the CDR3 is TGTGCCAGTATACGGCGGGGGCCAAATGAGCAGTTCTTC. It encodes CASIRRGPNEQFF. Using reference TRBV7-9 and TRBJ2-1 for the parts outside the CDR3, the full variable domain is DTGVSQNPRHKITKRGQNVTFRCDPISEHNRLYWYRQTLGQGPEFLTYFQNEAQLEKSRLLSDRFSAERPKGSFSTLEIQRTEQGDSAMYLCASIRRGPNEQFFGPGTRLTVL.

This chain connects TRBV20-1 to TRBJ2-5; D is ambiguous. CDR1 is DFQATT and CDR2 is SNEGSKA in the germline V gene (reference sequence). The V and J ends lost 2 bases and 1 base respectively, with 11 bases between them. The length of the CDR3 is 14 residues. CDR3 sequence reads: CSARFPGSQETQYF. CDR3 coding DNA: TGCAGTGCTAGATTTCCCGGCAGCCAAGAGACCCAGTACTTC.

There are a few counts of this clonotype. CDR3 protein: CAISGDSPYEQYF. In DNA, the CDR3 is TGTGCCATCAGTGGGGACAGCCCCTACGAGCAGTACTTC. The chain is built from TRBV10-3 and TRBJ2-7; 7 bases map to TRBD1. The CDR3 totals 13 residues. J lost 2 bases, V lost 4 bases, and 2 bases had no gene match. Germline CDR1 reads ENHRY; CDR2 reads SYGVKD.

V and J are TRBV5-1 and TRBJ2-1; TRBD1 matches at 8 bases. This CDR3 region has 14 residues. Germline values: CDR1 SGHRS, CDR2 YFSETQ. The J segment lost 7 bases and the V segment lost 6 bases, leaving 9 bases of the junction unmatched. This chain's CDR3 is CASIGQGNRNEQFF. CDR3 sequence (DNA): TGCGCCAGCATTGGACAGGGAAATAGGAATGAGCAGTTCTTC.

The chain combines TRBV5-4 with TRBJ1-6, with a possible D match to TRBD1 (6 bases). CDR3 length: 15 residues. Trimming cost V 2 bases and J 6 bases, with 12 bases left between them. Germline V gene sequence: CDR1 SGHNT, CDR2 YYREEE (reference sequence). The CDR3, as DNA: TGTGCCAGCAGCTTCGGCAGGGGACGTAATTCACCCCTCCACTTT. Its translation is CASSFGRGRNSPLHF.

This clonotype was observed a handful of times. The V call is TRBV7-6, the J call TRBJ2-5; 9 nucleotides align to TRBD1. The J call may not be correct, given that the DNA end is closer to TRBJ2-7. Germline CDR1 is SGHVS and CDR2 is FNYEAQ. This CDR3 is built from 15 residues. CDR3 coding DNA: TGTGCCAGCAGCTTATTCGGGACAGGGTCGGACGAGCAGTACTTC. Translation: CASSLFGTGSDEQYF.

In its sample, this clonotype was seen once. The genes are TRBV6-1 and TRBJ1-2; TRBD1 agrees at 9 bases. Germline assignment: CDR1 MNHNS and CDR2 SASEGT. Trimming removed 7 bases from V and 5 bases from J; junction bases left unmatched: 5. This CDR3 is built from 13 residues. DNA of the CDR3: TGTGCCAGCACCAGGACAGGGGAGTATGGCTACACCTTC. It encodes CASTRTGEYGYTF.

The chain has TRBV6-2 or TRBV6-3 and TRBJ2-5; TRBD2 might be the D (5 bases). CDR1 and CDR2 from the germline V gene are MNHEY and SVGEGT. Trimming left V 7 bases short and J 5 bases short, with 14 bases between. The CDR3 spans 13 residues. Here the CDR3 DNA reads TGTGCCAGCACCAAACTAGTAACGGAGACCCAGTACTTC. It is translated as CASTKLVTETQYF.

This rearrangement joins TRBV4-1 to TRBJ2-2, with D uncertain. The germline V gene has CDR1 MGHRA and CDR2 YSYEKL. Trimming left V 0 bases short and J 7 bases short, with 12 bases between. This CDR3 spans 15 amino acids. The CDR3 DNA reads as TGCGCCAGCAGCCAAGATCCCACGACGGGCGGGGAGCTGTTTTTT. It translates to CASSQDPTTGGELFF.

This clonotype was recorded a few times. This chain links TRBV29-1 with TRBJ2-7; 15 nucleotides align to TRBD2. The CDR3 totals 16 residues. Germline assignment: CDR1 SQVTM and CDR2 ANQGSEA. The CDR3 loop reads CSGPGLAGGRDYEQYF. The CDR3 DNA reads TGCAGTGGACCGGGACTAGCGGGGGGCCGTGACTACGAGCAGTACTTC.

The chain combines TRBV13 with TRBJ2-7; TRBD1 matches at 8 bases. CDR3 length: 15 amino acids. CDR1 and CDR2 (germline): PRHDT, FYEKMQ (reference sequence). Trimming took 5 bases from V and 2 from J; bases not matched to a gene: 8. CDR3 DNA: TGTGCCAGCAGCCCTCCGACAGGGGTGACCTACGAGCAGTACTTC. It codes for CASSPPTGVTYEQYF. The full variable domain, its missing parts supplied by reference TRBV13 and TRBJ2-7, is AAGVIQSPRHLIKEKRETATLKCYPIPRHDTVYWYQQGPGQDPQFLISFYEKMQSDKGSIPDRFSAQQFSDYHSELNMSSLELGDSALYFCASSPPTGVTYEQYFGPGTRLTVT.

This rearrangement joins TRBV20-1 to TRBJ2-6; no firm D call. V was pared by 3 bases and J by 0 bases, with 21 bases between. CDR1 is DFQATT, CDR2 SNEGSKA, per germline (reference sequence). This CDR3 has 19 amino acids. The CDR3 nucleotides are TGCAGTGCTAGTACTTTTCGGGCAGACCGAAGCTCTGGGGCCAACGTCCTGACTTTC. Translated: CSASTFRADRSSGANVLTF.

The gene calls are TRBV2 and TRBJ2-7; 10 bases match TRBD1. J was trimmed by 3 bases and V by 10 bases; bases with no gene match: 12. Looked up from germline, CDR1 is SNHLY and CDR2 is FYNNEI. The CDR3 extends over 15 amino acids. In DNA form, the CDR3 reads TGTGCCAACAAGACACCGGGACAGGGGTACTACGAGCAGTACTTC. It codes for CANKTPGQGYYEQYF.

In its sample, this clonotype was seen a few times. This chain joins TRBV7-3 and TRBJ2-3; 11 bases are shared with TRBD2. Unmatched junction bases numbered 9, after V lost 5 bases and J lost 5 bases. Germline CDR1 is SGHTA and CDR2 is FQGTGA. CDR3 length equals 16 residues. The CDR3 loop is CASSLHSGGAGDTQYF. The CDR3 DNA reads as TGTGCCAGCAGCCTCCATAGCGGGGGGGCTGGAGATACGCAGTATTTT.

The chain combines TRBV9 with TRBJ1-1, with D maybe TRBD1 (5 bases). Per germline, CDR1 SGDLS and CDR2 YYNGEE. The CDR3 runs 18 residues. Trimming cost V 0 bases and J 1 base, with 19 bases left between them. The CDR3 reads CASSVVLETGTANTEAFF. The CDR3 DNA follows: TGTGCCAGCAGCGTAGTACTAGAGACCGGGACGGCGAACACTGAAGCTTTCTTT.

The V gene is TRBV11-3, the J gene TRBJ2-5, with 13 positions matching TRBD2. In germline, CDR1 is SGHNT, CDR2 YENEEA. CDR3 length: 18 residues. The V segment lost 6 bases and the J segment 2 bases; nucleotides outside the gene matches: 12. In DNA, the CDR3 is TGTGCCAGCAGTACCGGGACTAGCGGGATCCTCGGGCAAGAGACCCAGTACTTC. Translated, it gives CASSTGTSGILGQETQYF.

As to this clonotype: This may stem from a read error, because a much larger clone lies one nucleotide away. The J gene is TRBJ1-2, the V gene TRBV9; 7 bases match TRBD1. Looked up from germline, CDR1 is SGDLS and CDR2 is YYNGEE. The CDR3 is made up of 15 amino acids. The CDR3 region is CVSSLDGTANYGYTF. The DNA for the CDR3 is TGTGTCAGCAGCCTCGACGGGACAGCTAACTATGGCTACACCTTC.

The chain joins TRBV14 to TRBJ2-5; 9 nucleotides agree with TRBD2. Germline V CDR1 and CDR2: SGHDN, FVKESK. The J segment lost 4 bases and the V segment lost 3 bases, leaving 12 bases of the junction unmatched. CDR3 size: 17 residues. The CDR3 DNA reads as TGTGCCAGCAGCCACGAACGCCTAGCGGGGACCCGAGAGACCCAGTACTTC. Protein product: CASSHERLAGTRETQYF.

The rearrangement links TRBV20-1 to TRBJ1-6; D unresolved. The CDR3 spans 11 residues. Deletions cut 6 bases from V and 11 bases from J, with 11 bases between. CDR1 is DFQATT, CDR2 SNEGSKA, per germline (reference sequence). CDR3 sequence (DNA): TGCAGTGCCAGGCGGGAGGCACCCCTCCACTTT. Its translation is CSARREAPLHF.

The chain is built from TRBV27 and TRBJ2-5, with 7 bases matching TRBD2. Losses at the gene ends were 5 bases for V and 4 bases for J; bases not matched to a gene: 10. The CDR3 is made up of 15 amino acids. From germline, CDR1 is MNHEY and CDR2 SMNVEV (reference sequence). The CDR3: CASSPLWGGRETQYF. The CDR3 nucleotides are TGTGCCAGCAGTCCGTTGTGGGGGGGTAGAGAGACCCAGTACTTC.

This clonotype appeared a few times. The chain recombines TRBV5-6 with TRBJ1-2, with D tentatively TRBD1 (5 bases). Trimming pared 2 bases from V and 6 bases from J, leaving 11 bases between. CDR1 SGHDT and CDR2 YYEEEE come from the germline V gene. The CDR3 extends over 13 amino acids. CDR3 residues: CASSFGAKDGYTF. CDR3 DNA: TGTGCCAGCAGCTTCGGGGCAAAAGATGGCTACACCTTC.

The chain uses TRBV4-1 and TRBJ2-7; D may be TRBD1 or TRBD2 (5 bases each). CDR3 length equals 15 residues. V lost 0 bases and J lost 3, with 12 bases in between. Germline V lookup: CDR1 MGHRA, CDR2 YSYEKL. CDR3 nucleotides: TGCGCCAGCAGCCAAGATCCTGGGACCAACTACGAGCAGTACTTC. Its protein is CASSQDPGTNYEQYF.

Only one count was recorded for this clonotype. This chain connects TRBV6-2 or TRBV6-3 to TRBJ1-6, with a tentative D call TRBD1 (5 bases). CDR1 and CDR2 (germline): MNHEY, SVGEGT. The CDR3 sequence is 14 residues long. V dropped 4 bases and J dropped 11 bases, with 15 bases sitting between them. Here the CDR3 reads CASSSDGGHTPLHF. The CDR3 nucleotides read TGTGCCAGCAGTTCCGACGGTGGACATACACCCCTCCACTTT.